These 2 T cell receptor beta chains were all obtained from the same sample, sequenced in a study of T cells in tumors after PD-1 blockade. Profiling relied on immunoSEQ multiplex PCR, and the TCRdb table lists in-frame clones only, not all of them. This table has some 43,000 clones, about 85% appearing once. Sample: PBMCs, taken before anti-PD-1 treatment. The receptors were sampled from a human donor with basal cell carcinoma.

The chain's CDR3 is CASSTGFLGNQPQHF. The CDR3 DNA reads as TGTGCCTCATCGACAGGATTTTTGGGCAATCAGCCCCAGCATTTT. V usage is TRBV30 and J usage is TRBJ1-5; D may be TRBD1 (6 bases). V was clipped by 7 bases and J by 2 bases, with 18 bases between them. Germline CDR1 reads GTSNPN; CDR2 reads SVGIG (reference sequence). The CDR3 has 15 amino acids.

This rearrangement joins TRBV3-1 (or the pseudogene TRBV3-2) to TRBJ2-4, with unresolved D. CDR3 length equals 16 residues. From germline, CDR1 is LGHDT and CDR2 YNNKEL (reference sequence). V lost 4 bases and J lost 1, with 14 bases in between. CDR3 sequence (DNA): TGTGCCAGCAGCCCCAACAGTGTTGAGGCCAAAAACATTCAGTACTTC. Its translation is CASSPNSVEAKNIQYF.